The following is a T cell receptor beta chain sequence with its context. Its antigen is unidentified. This sample is part of a study of radiotherapy plus CTLA-4 blockade in lung cancer. Whole-study results and caveats: After radiotherapy and ipilimumab, tumor-derived clones expanded in peripheral blood. Response was reportedly best predicted by early blood T cell clone dynamics, with interferon-beta.

TCRdb keeps only in-frame clones here, not all; method: immunoSEQ multiplex PCR. The data contain more than 100,000 clones, about 90% of them singletons. Each patient with chemo-refractory metastatic non-small-cell lung cancer was treated with focal radiation plus CTLA-4 blockade using ipilimumab. Here the sequenced sample was peripheral blood, taken from a patient treated with radiotherapy plus ipilimumab. The receptor was derived from a human donor with non-small cell lung cancer that progressed on radiotherapy plus ipilimumab.

CDR3 bases: TGTGCCAGCAGCTTAGCAAACGTTGGCACAGATACGCAGTATTTT. Translation: CASSLANVGTDTQYF. V gene TRBV7-9 combines with J gene TRBJ2-3; no firm D call. Trimming stripped 0 bases from V and 1 base from J, with 8 bases between. Germline CDR1 reads SEHNR; CDR2 reads FQNEAQ (reference sequence). The length of the CDR3 is 15 residues.